Shown below are 4 T cell receptor beta chains from a single sample sequenced in a study of blood T cells in healthy people across ages (dated by TCRdb to about 2015). The method behind the library was 5' RACE. Sequencing relied on an Illumina HiSeq 2500. The second PCR ran for roughly 7 to 11 cycles and used a J-beta primer mix along with a sample-barcoded 5' primer. In-frame beta chains were kept once TCRdb had trimmed the public reads at Q25 with fastp and called clones with MiXCR. When rows share a CDR3 protein, they turn into one entry using the most common DNA and genes. The sample table contains 850,000 to 1,000,000 distinct CDR3 sequences; only one count was recorded for roughly 52% of them. Roughly 13% of the sample is held by the ten biggest clonotypes. The sample was blood. The receptors originated from a young man in good health.

V gene TRBV4-2 combines with J gene TRBJ2-2; D possibly corresponds to TRBD2 (7 bases). This CDR3 has 16 amino acids. Germline lookup yields CDR1 LGHNA and CDR2 YNFKEQ. Trimming removed 0 bases from V and 5 bases from J, with 13 bases in between. The CDR3: CASSQDRGATTGELFF. CDR3 bases: TGTGCCAGCAGCCAAGATCGGGGGGCGACGACCGGGGAGCTGTTTTTT.

This clonotype was seen more than once but under ten times. The chain uses TRBV29-1 and TRBJ1-2, with D possibly being TRBD1 (5 bases). The CDR3 is 12 amino acids. CDR1 SQVTM and CDR2 ANQGSEA come from the germline V gene. V lost 3 bases and J 8 bases, leaving 13 bases between the germline ends. The CDR3 bases are TGCAGCGTTGAGTCGCTCAGGGAAGGCTACACCTTC. Residues: CSVESLREGYTF.

As regards this clonotype: A much larger clone differs from this one at a single base, so this may be a read error. This CDR3 is CASSLGLGADEQYF. The CDR3 DNA reads as TGTGCCAGCAGCTTAGGCCTCGGTGCGGACGAGCAGTACTTC. The chain has TRBV13 and TRBJ2-7; D uncertain. Germline CDR1 reads PRHDT; CDR2 reads FYEKMQ (reference sequence). This CDR3 region has 14 residues. The ends were cut back, 0 bases at V and 5 bases at J, with 11 bases in the middle.

This chain uses TRBV30 with TRBJ1-1, with D hard to call. Germline V lookup: CDR1 GTSNPN, CDR2 SVGIG (reference sequence). Between the trimmed V and J ends, which lost 0 bases and 6 bases, there was a span of 2 bases. The CDR3 length is 10 residues. CDR3 DNA: TGTGCCTGGAGTGTAGCTGAAGCTTTCTTT. Its protein is CAWSVAEAFF.